This T cell receptor (beta chain) was obtained from a study of blood T cells in healthy people across ages. Overall study findings and caveats: The authors considered diversity estimates from one million T cells to be underestimates.

Germline V gene lookup returns CDR1 SGHDT and CDR2 YYEEEE. This CDR3 has 13 amino acids. J lost 5 bases, V lost 4 bases, and 5 bases had no gene match. On this clonotype itself: Its matching antigen is unknown.

A second PCR, run for roughly 7 to 12 cycles, used a sample-barcoded 5' primer plus a J-beta primer mix. At least 2.5 million CDR3-containing paired-end reads were obtained per sample. Via MiXCR, TCRdb re-called the 5' RACE reads, giving one row per CDR3 protein. The table includes about 580,000 distinct CDR3 sequences, 40% to 50% detected once. The receptor was derived from an elderly man in good health. V is TRBV5-6 and J is TRBJ1-1, with 7 nucleotides matching TRBD1. The sample taken for sequencing was blood. The chain's CDR3 is CASSPTGLTEAFF. The CDR3 region has the DNA TGTGCCAGCAGCCCGACAGGGTTAACTGAAGCTTTCTTT.